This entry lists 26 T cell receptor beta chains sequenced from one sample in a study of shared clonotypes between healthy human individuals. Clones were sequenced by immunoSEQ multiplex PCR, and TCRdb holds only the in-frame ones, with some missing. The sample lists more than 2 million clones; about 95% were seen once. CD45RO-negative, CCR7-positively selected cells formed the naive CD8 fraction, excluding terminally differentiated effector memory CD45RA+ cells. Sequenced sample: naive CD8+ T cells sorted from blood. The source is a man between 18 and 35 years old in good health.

For the CDR3, the DNA is TGCGCCAGCAGCCAGATCGGGACTAGCGTTACAGATACGCAGTATTTT. It specifies CASSQIGTSVTDTQYF. This chain uses TRBV4-3 with TRBJ2-3, with 10 bases aligning to TRBD2. This CDR3 has 16 residues. From germline, CDR1 is LGHNA and CDR2 YSLEER. The ends lost 3 bases at V and 3 bases at J; junction bases unmatched: 6.

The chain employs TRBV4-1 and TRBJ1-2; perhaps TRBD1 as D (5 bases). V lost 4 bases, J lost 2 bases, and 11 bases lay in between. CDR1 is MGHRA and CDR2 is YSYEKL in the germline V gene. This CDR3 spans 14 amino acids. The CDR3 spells CASSPGDSNYGYTF. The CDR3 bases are TGCGCCAGCAGCCCAGGAGACAGCAACTATGGCTACACCTTC.

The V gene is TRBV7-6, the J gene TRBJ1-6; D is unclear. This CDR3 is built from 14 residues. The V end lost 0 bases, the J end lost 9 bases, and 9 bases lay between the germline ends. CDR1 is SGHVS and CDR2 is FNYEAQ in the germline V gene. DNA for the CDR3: TGTGCCAGCAGCTTAGCAGGGAGTGGTTCACCCCTCCACTTT. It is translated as CASSLAGSGSPLHF.

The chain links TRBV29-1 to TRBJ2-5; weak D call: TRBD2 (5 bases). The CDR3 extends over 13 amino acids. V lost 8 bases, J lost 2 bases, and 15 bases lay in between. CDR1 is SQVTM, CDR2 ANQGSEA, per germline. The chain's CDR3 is CSPWEPGQETQYF. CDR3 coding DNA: TGCAGCCCATGGGAGCCGGGACAAGAGACCCAGTACTTC.

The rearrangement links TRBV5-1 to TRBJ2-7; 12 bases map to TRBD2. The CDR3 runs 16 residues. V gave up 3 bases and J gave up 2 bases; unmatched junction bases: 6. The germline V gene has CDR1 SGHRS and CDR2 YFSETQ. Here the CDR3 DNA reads TGCGCCAGCAGCTACACCCCTAGCGGGAGGGCCTACGAGCAGTACTTC. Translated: CASSYTPSGRAYEQYF.

CDR3 amino acids: CSVEGLAGGVETQYF. CDR3 bases: TGCAGCGTTGAGGGACTAGCGGGAGGGGTGGAGACCCAGTACTTC. The chain recombines TRBV29-1 with TRBJ2-5; 16 bases agree with TRBD2. Germline V lookup: CDR1 SQVTM, CDR2 ANQGSEA. The CDR3 contains 15 residues. Trimming removed 3 bases from V and 5 bases from J; junction bases left unmatched: 3.

The CDR3 DNA reads as TGCGCCAGCAGCGAAGGGGGACTAGCGGGAGCTTACGAGCAGTACTTC. Protein sequence: CASSEGGLAGAYEQYF. The rearrangement links TRBV10-2 to TRBJ2-7, with 14 bases identical to TRBD2. The CDR3 extends over 16 amino acids. CDR1 is WSHSY, CDR2 SAAADI, per germline. Trimming took 6 bases from V and 4 from J; bases not matched to a gene: 8.

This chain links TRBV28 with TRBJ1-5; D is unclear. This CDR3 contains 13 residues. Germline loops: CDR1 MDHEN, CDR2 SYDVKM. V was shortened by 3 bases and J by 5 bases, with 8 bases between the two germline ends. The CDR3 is CASSFQDYQPQHF. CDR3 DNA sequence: TGTGCCAGCAGTTTCCAGGATTATCAGCCCCAGCATTTT.

CDR3: CASSPPTSGGATETQYF. The CDR3 DNA reads as TGTGCCAGCAGCCCGCCGACTAGCGGGGGGGCCACGGAGACCCAGTACTTC. This chain connects TRBV7-9 to TRBJ2-5; 14 bases are shared with TRBD2. Germline values: CDR1 SEHNR, CDR2 FQNEAQ (reference sequence). Unmatched junction bases numbered 10, after V lost 5 bases and J lost 5 bases. The CDR3 sequence is 17 residues long. The complete variable domain, with remaining parts taken from reference TRBV7-9 and TRBJ2-5, reads DTGVSQNPRHKITKRGQNVTFRCDPISEHNRLYWYRQTLGQGPEFLTYFQNEAQLEKSRLLSDRFSAERPKGSFSTLEIQRTEQGDSAMYLCASSPPTSGGATETQYFGPGTRLLVL.

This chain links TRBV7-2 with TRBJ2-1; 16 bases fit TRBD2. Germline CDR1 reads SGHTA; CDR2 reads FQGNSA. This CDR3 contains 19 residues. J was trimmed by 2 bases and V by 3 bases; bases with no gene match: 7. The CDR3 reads CASSFGTSGGAWAYNEQFF. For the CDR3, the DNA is TGTGCCAGCAGCTTTGGGACTAGCGGGGGGGCATGGGCCTACAATGAGCAGTTCTTC.

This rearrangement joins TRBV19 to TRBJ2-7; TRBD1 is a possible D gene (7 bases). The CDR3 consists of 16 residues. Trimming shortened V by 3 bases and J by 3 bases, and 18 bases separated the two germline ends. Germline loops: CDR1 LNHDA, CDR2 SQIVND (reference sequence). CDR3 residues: CASSMVAQGGDYEQYF. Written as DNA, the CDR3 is TGTGCCAGTAGTATGGTAGCGCAGGGGGGAGACTACGAGCAGTACTTC.

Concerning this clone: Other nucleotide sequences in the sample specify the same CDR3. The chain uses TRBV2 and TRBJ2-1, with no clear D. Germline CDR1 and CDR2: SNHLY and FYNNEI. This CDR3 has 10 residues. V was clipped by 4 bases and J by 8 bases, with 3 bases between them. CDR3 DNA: TGTGCCAGCAGTGGGTATGAGCAGTTCTTC. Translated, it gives CASSGYEQFF.

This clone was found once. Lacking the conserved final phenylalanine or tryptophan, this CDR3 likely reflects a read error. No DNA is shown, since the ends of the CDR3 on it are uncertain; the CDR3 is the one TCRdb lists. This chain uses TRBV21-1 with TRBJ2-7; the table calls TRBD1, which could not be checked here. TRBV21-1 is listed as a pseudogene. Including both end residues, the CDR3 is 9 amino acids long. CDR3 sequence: CASSNGRGR.

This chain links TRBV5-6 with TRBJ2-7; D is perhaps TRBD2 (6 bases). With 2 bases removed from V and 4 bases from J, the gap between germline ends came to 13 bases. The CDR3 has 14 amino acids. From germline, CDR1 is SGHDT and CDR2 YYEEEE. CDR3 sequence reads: CASSFMLEGYEQYF. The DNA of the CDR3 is TGTGCCAGCAGCTTTATGCTGGAGGGTTACGAGCAGTACTTC.

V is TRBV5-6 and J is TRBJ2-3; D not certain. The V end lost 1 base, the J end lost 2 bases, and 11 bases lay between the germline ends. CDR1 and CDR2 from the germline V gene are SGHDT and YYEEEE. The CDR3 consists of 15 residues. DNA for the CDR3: TGTGCCAGCAGCTTGAGTCAGGACCACACAGATACGCAGTATTTT. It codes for CASSLSQDHTDTQYF.

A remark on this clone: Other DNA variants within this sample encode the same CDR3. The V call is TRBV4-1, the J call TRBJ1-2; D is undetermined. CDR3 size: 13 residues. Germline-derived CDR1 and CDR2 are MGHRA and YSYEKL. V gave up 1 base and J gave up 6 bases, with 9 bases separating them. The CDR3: CASSQVGGNGYTF. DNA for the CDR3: TGCGCCAGCAGCCAAGTAGGTGGGAATGGCTACACCTTC.

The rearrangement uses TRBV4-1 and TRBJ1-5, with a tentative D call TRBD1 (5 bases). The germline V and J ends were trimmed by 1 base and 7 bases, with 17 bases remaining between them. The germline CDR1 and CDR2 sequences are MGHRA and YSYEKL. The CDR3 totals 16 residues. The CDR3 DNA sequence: TGCGCCAGCAGCCAAGTCGCGGGGGTCGGCGGGCAGCCCCAGCATTTT. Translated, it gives CASSQVAGVGGQPQHF.

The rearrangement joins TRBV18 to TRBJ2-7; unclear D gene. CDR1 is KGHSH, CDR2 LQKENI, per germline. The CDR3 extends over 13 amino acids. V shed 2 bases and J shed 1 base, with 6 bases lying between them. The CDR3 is CASSPIQSYEQYF. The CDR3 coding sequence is TGTGCCAGCTCACCAATCCAGTCCTACGAGCAGTACTTC. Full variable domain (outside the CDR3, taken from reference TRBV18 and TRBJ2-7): NAGVMQNPRHLVRRRGQEARLRCSPMKGHSHVYWYRQLPEEGLKFMVYLQKENIIDESGMPKERFSAEFPKEGPSILRIQQVVRGDSAAYFCASSPIQSYEQYFGPGTRLTVT.

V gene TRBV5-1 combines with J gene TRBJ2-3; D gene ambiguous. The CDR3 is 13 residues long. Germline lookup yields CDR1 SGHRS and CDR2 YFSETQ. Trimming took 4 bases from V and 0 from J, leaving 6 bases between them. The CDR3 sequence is CASSSASTDTQYF. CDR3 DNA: TGCGCCAGCAGCAGCGCTAGCACAGATACGCAGTATTTT.

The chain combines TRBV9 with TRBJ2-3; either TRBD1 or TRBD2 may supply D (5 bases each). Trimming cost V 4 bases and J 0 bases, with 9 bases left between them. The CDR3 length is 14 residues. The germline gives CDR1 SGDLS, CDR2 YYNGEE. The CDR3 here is CASSLWDSTDTQYF. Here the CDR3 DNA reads TGTGCCAGCAGCCTATGGGACAGCACAGATACGCAGTATTTT.

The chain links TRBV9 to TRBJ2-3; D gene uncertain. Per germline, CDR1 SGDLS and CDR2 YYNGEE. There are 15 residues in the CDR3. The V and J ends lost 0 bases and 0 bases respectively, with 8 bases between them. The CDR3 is CASSVDSMSTDTQYF. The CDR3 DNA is TGTGCCAGCAGCGTAGATAGTATGAGCACAGATACGCAGTATTTT.

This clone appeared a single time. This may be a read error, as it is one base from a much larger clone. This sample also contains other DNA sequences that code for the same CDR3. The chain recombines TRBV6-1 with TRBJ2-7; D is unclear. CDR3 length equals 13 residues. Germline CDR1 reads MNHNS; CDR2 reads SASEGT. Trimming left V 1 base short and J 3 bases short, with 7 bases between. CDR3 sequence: CASSEGQDYEQYF. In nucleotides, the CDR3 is TGTGCCAGCAGTGAAGGGCAGGACTACGAGCAGTACTTC.

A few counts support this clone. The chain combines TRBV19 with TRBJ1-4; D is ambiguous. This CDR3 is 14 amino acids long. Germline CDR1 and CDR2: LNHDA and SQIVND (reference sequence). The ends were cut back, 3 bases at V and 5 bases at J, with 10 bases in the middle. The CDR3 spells CASSIRNTNEKLFF. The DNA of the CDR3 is TGTGCCAGTAGTATCCGGAACACGAATGAAAAACTGTTTTTT.

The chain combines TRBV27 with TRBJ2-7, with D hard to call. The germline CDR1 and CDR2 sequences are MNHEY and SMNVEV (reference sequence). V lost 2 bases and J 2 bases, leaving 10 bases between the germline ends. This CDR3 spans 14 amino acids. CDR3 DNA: TGTGCCAGCAGTTTAAATCCGGATGCCTACGAGCAGTACTTC. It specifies CASSLNPDAYEQYF.

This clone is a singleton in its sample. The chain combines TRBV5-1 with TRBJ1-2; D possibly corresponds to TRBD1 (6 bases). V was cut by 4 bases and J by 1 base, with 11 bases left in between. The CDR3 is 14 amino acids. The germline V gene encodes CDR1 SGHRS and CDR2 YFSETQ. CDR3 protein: CASSPGTLNYGYTF. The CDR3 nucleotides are TGCGCCAGCAGCCCCGGGACACTTAACTATGGCTACACCTTC.

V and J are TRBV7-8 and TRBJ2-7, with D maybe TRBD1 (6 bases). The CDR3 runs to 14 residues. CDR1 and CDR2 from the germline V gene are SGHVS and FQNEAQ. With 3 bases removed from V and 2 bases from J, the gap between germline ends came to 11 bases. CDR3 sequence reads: CASSFNGQTYEQYF. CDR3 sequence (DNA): TGTGCCAGCAGCTTCAATGGACAGACCTACGAGCAGTACTTC.